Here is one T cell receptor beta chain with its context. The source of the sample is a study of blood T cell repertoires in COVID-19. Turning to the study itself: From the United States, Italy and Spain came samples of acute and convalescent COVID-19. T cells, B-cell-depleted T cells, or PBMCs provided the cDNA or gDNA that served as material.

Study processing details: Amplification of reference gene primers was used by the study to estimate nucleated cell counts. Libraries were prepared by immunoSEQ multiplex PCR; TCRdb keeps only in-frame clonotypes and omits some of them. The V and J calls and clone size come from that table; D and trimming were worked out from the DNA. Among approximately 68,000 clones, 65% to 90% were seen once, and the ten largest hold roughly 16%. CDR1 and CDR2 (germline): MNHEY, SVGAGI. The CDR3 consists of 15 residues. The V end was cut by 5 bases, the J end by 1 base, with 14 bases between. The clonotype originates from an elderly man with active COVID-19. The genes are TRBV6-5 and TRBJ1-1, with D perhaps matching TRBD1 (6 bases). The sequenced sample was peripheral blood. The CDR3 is CASSTLRGGNTEAFF. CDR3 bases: TGTGCCAGCAGTACTCTCAGGGGTGGGAACACTGAAGCTTTCTTT.